Below, 23 T cell receptor beta chains from the same sample are listed, as sequenced in a study of blood T cells in healthy people across ages. The authors ran a second PCR of 7 to 11 cycles using a sample-barcoded 5' primer and a J-beta primer mix. TCRdb re-derived calls from the 5' RACE reads in MiXCR, one entry per CDR3 protein. The sample shows just under 900,000 distinct CDR3 sequences, around 30% of them seen only once. Sequencing used blood. These receptor sequences come from a woman older than 75 in good health.

The genes are TRBV28 and TRBJ2-3, with D hard to call. CDR1 and CDR2 (germline): MDHEN, SYDVKM. The CDR3 covers 14 residues. V was pared by 5 bases and J by 4 bases, with 13 bases between. This CDR3 reads CASSALDGADTQYF. The CDR3 DNA follows: TGTGCCAGCAGTGCCCTCGATGGGGCAGATACGCAGTATTTT.

This clonotype came up many times. This sequence joins TRBV7-2 and TRBJ2-5; 7 positions agree with TRBD2. CDR1 SGHTA and CDR2 FQGNSA come from the germline V gene. CDR3 size: 15 residues. Unmatched junction bases numbered 2, after V lost 0 bases and J lost 1 base. Written as DNA, the CDR3 is TGTGCCAGCAGCTTAGCGGCGGGGGTCCAAGAGACCCAGTACTTC. Translated: CASSLAAGVQETQYF.

This clonotype came up many times. The gene calls are TRBV20-1 and TRBJ2-7; 8 bases are shared with TRBD1. V trimming: 2 bases; J trimming: 2 bases; junction bases outside the gene matches: 2. The CDR3 totals 13 residues. Germline assignment: CDR1 DFQATT and CDR2 SNEGSKA (reference sequence). The CDR3 DNA reads as TGCAGTGCTAGACAGACAGGGGCCTACGAGCAGTACTTC. It translates to CSARQTGAYEQYF.

This clonotype has a count of ten or more. The chain combines TRBV5-1 with TRBJ2-3; 8 nucleotides agree with TRBD2. Germline CDR1 and CDR2: SGHRS and YFSETQ. This CDR3 region has 16 residues. Trimming removed 2 bases from V and 0 bases from J; junction bases left unmatched: 5. The chain's CDR3 is CASSFSLAGSTDTQYF. The CDR3 DNA follows: TGCGCCAGCAGCTTTTCCTTAGCGGGGAGCACAGATACGCAGTATTTT.

This clonotype was seen many times. V gene TRBV7-9 combines with J gene TRBJ2-6, with D unresolved. CDR3 length equals 14 residues. Trimming stripped 4 bases from V and 3 bases from J, with 7 bases between. Per the germline V gene, CDR1 is SEHNR and CDR2 is FQNEAQ (reference sequence). The chain's CDR3 is CASSYNGGANVLTF. CDR3 sequence (DNA): TGTGCCAGCAGCTATAATGGTGGGGCCAACGTCCTGACTTTC.

J is TRBJ1-4 and V is TRBV6-5, with 7 nucleotides matching TRBD1. The germline gives CDR1 MNHEY, CDR2 SVGAGI. V lost 5 bases to trimming and J lost 5 bases; unmatched junction nucleotides: 5. This CDR3 is built from 14 residues. DNA of the CDR3: TGTGCCAGCAGTACGGGACAGAAAAATGAAAAACTGTTTTTT. As protein: CASSTGQKNEKLFF.

As for this clonotype: A read error may produce the germline difference seen at one junction end. The CDR3 DNA reads TGTGCCAGCAGCACAGGACAGGGCAGAACAGGTACGCAGTATTTT. Translating it yields CASSTGQGRTGTQYF. V gene TRBV11-3 combines with J gene TRBJ2-3; 8 bases are shared with TRBD1. There are 15 residues in the CDR3. Germline V gene sequence: CDR1 SGHNT, CDR2 YENEEA.

The chain joins TRBV10-2 to TRBJ1-1; a weak D match, TRBD1 (6 bases). The CDR3 spans 14 residues. V gave up 5 bases and J gave up 5 bases, with 15 bases separating them. Germline CDR1 and CDR2: WSHSY and SAAADI. The DNA for the CDR3 is TGCGCCAGCAGTAAGGGGGTGGAAGGAACTGAAGCTTTCTTT. Its translation: CASSKGVEGTEAFF.

Of note for this clonotype: A single base separates this from a much larger clone, so it may be a read error. The chain employs TRBV20-1 and TRBJ2-5; D gene ambiguous. This CDR3 has 13 amino acids. V lost 3 bases, J lost 3 bases, and 11 bases lay in between. Germline CDR1 DFQATT, CDR2 SNEGSKA (reference sequence). The DNA of the CDR3 is TGCAGTGCTAGCCCGACAATTAAAGAGACCCAGTACTTC. Translating gives CSASPTIKETQYF.

This chain links TRBV2 with TRBJ2-1; D unclear. CDR3 length: 11 amino acids. Germline assignment: CDR1 SNHLY and CDR2 FYNNEI. Trimming took 1 base from V and 15 from J, leaving 10 bases between them. CDR3 DNA sequence: TGTGCCAGCAGTGAAGGCCGGGTTGCGTTCTTC. Amino acids: CASSEGRVAFF. The variable domain in full, completed from reference TRBV2 and TRBJ2-1, reads EPEVTQTPSHQVTQMGQEVILRCVPISNHLYFYWYRQILGQKVEFLVSFYNNEISEKSEIFDDQFSVERPDGSNFTLKIRSTKLEDSAMYFCASSEGRVAFFGPGTRLTVL.

This clonotype was counted many times. J is TRBJ2-7 and V is TRBV6-6, with 11 bases matching TRBD1. Germline V CDR1 and CDR2: MNHNY, SVGAGI (reference sequence). The CDR3 covers 15 residues. After removal of 6 bases from V and 0 bases from J, the junction contained 4 bases not matched to a gene. The CDR3 reads CASRWTGGNSYEQYF. CDR3 nucleotides: TGTGCCAGCAGATGGACAGGGGGCAACTCCTACGAGCAGTACTTC.

Concerning this clonotype: One end of the junction does not line up with germline, which may come from a read error. CDR3 DNA sequence: TGTACCAGCAGCTCCCCCGGGGGGCGGCATGAAAAACTGTTTTTT. Translating it yields CTSSSPGGRHEKLFF. V and J are TRBV7-9 and TRBJ1-4; possibly TRBD1 for D (6 bases). The CDR3 covers 15 residues. The germline gives CDR1 SEHNR, CDR2 FQNEAQ (reference sequence).

A few counts support this clonotype. The rearrangement uses TRBV2 and TRBJ2-1, with a weak D call TRBD1 (5 bases). Per germline, CDR1 SNHLY and CDR2 FYNNEI. This CDR3 has 14 amino acids. V lost 6 bases and J lost 2, with 11 bases in between. CDR3 loop: CASSPQTAYNEQFF. As DNA, the CDR3 is TGTGCCAGCAGCCCGCAGACAGCCTACAATGAGCAGTTCTTC. The variable domain in full, with the rest retrieved from reference TRBV2 and TRBJ2-1, is EPEVTQTPSHQVTQMGQEVILRCVPISNHLYFYWYRQILGQKVEFLVSFYNNEISEKSEIFDDQFSVERPDGSNFTLKIRSTKLEDSAMYFCASSPQTAYNEQFFGPGTRLTVL.

The sample holds many counts of this clonotype. The genes are TRBV29-1 and TRBJ2-7; D is undetermined. Per the germline V gene, CDR1 is SQVTM and CDR2 is ANQGSEA. V dropped 4 bases and J dropped 4 bases, with 14 bases sitting between them. The CDR3 is 13 amino acids. The CDR3 DNA reads TGCAGCGTTGTAATGGGTTTCAATTACGAGCAGTACTTC. Protein sequence: CSVVMGFNYEQYF.

The rearrangement links TRBV20-1 to TRBJ2-5; D unclear. Trimming left V 6 bases short and J 4 bases short, with 9 bases between. CDR1 DFQATT and CDR2 SNEGSKA come from the germline V gene (reference sequence). This CDR3 is 11 amino acids long. Here the CDR3 reads CSAVWGETQYF. As DNA, the CDR3 is TGCAGTGCCGTCTGGGGAGAGACCCAGTACTTC.

Remarks on this clonotype: This may come from a read error, since a much larger clone is one base off. The chain uses TRBV5-1 and TRBJ2-3; 10 nucleotides align to TRBD2. Germline lookup yields CDR1 SGHRS and CDR2 YFSETQ. J lost 11 bases, V lost 0 bases, and 18 bases had no gene match. The CDR3 is made up of 18 amino acids. For the CDR3, the DNA is TGCGCCAGCAGCTTGGCCCTAGCGGGGGCCATGACGACAAATATGCAGTATTTT. As protein: CASSLALAGAMTTNMQYF.

This chain uses TRBV7-2 with TRBJ1-6; D is uncertain. Trimming cost V 0 bases and J 18 bases, with 12 bases left between them. Germline loops: CDR1 SGHTA, CDR2 FQGNSA. CDR3 length: 12 residues. The CDR3: CASSLARNSPHF. CDR3 DNA sequence: TGTGCCAGCAGCTTAGCAAGGAATTCCCCCCACTTT.

This clonotype was seen ten or more times. The chain recombines TRBV4-2 with TRBJ2-5, with D possibly TRBD2 on 7 matching bases. Trimming stripped 4 bases from V and 5 bases from J, with 14 bases between. Per germline, CDR1 LGHNA and CDR2 YNFKEQ. The CDR3 covers 14 residues. In DNA, the CDR3 is TGTGCCAGCAGCCCCCGCGGGGGCTGGGAGACCCAGTACTTC. Protein sequence: CASSPRGGWETQYF.

The V call is TRBV5-1, the J call TRBJ2-1; possible D gene TRBD1, 6 bases. V lost 6 bases and J 8 bases, leaving 18 bases between the germline ends. Per the germline V gene, CDR1 is SGHRS and CDR2 is YFSETQ. The length of the CDR3 is 14 residues. The CDR3 region has the DNA TGCGCCAGCAACTTAGATACAGGGTCAGATGAGCAGTTCTTC. It specifies CASNLDTGSDEQFF.

The chain joins TRBV7-6 to TRBJ2-7; TRBD2 agrees at 13 bases. The CDR3 sequence is 17 residues long. Germline V CDR1 and CDR2: SGHVS, FNYEAQ. J was trimmed by 5 bases and V by 5 bases; bases with no gene match: 12. CDR3 sequence: CASSPGLAGEVWHEQYF. The CDR3 bases are TGTGCCAGCAGCCCAGGACTAGCGGGAGAGGTATGGCACGAGCAGTACTTC.

Regarding this clonotype: One end of the junction varies from germline; a read error may be responsible. V gene TRBV5-1 combines with J gene TRBJ2-7, with TRBD2 as a possible D gene (5 bases). Germline V lookup: CDR1 SGHRS, CDR2 YFSETQ. This CDR3 is 14 amino acids long. The CDR3 spells CASSSRSGDYERYF. In DNA form, the CDR3 reads TGCGCCAGCAGCTCGCGGAGCGGAGATTACGAGCGGTACTTC.

This clonotype was counted many times. The J gene is TRBJ2-7, the V gene TRBV5-1, with TRBD2 matching 8 bases. V was pared by 4 bases and J by 7 bases, with 16 bases of the junction left unmatched. The CDR3 totals 16 residues. Germline loops: CDR1 SGHRS, CDR2 YFSETQ. The CDR3 here is CASSEAGLATPEEQYF. Here the CDR3 DNA reads TGCGCCAGCAGCGAAGCAGGACTAGCCACCCCTGAAGAGCAGTACTTC.

The sample holds many counts of this clonotype. The CDR3 loop is CASSPAGPLETQYF. CDR3 bases: TGTGCCAGCTCACCAGCAGGGCCGTTGGAGACCCAGTACTTC. V gene TRBV18 combines with J gene TRBJ2-5, with a tentative D call TRBD1 (5 bases). Trimming stripped 2 bases from V and 5 bases from J, with 12 bases between. The CDR3 runs 14 residues. CDR1 KGHSH and CDR2 LQKENI come from the germline V gene.